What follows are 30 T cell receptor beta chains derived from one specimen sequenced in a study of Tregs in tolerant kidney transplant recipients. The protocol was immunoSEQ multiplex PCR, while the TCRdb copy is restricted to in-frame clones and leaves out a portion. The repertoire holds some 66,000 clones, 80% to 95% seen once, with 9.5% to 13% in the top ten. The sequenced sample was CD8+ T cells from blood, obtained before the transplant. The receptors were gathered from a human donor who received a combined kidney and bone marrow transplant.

The CDR3 here is CASSTGQGRTSYEQYF. In nucleotides, the CDR3 is TGCGCCAGCAGCACGGGACAGGGTCGTACGTCGTACGAGCAGTACTTC. This chain uses TRBV5-1 with TRBJ2-7; 9 bases align to TRBD1. The V segment lost 4 bases and the J segment 4 bases; nucleotides outside the gene matches: 12. This CDR3 has 16 amino acids. Germline V CDR1 and CDR2: SGHRS, YFSETQ.

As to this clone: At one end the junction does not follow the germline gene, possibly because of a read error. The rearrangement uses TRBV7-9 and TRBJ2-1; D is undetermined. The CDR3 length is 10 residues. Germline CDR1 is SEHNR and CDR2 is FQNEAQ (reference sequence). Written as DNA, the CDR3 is TGTGCCCCCACATACCCCCTCGTTGTCTTC. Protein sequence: CAPTYPLVVF.

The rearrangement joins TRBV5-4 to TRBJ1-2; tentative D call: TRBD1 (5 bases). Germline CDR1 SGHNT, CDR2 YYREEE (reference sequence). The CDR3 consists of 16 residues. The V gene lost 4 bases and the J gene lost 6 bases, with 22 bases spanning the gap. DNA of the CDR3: TGTGCCAGCAGCAGTACCTCAGGGCCGGCTTACGATGGCTACACCTTC. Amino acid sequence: CASSSTSGPAYDGYTF.

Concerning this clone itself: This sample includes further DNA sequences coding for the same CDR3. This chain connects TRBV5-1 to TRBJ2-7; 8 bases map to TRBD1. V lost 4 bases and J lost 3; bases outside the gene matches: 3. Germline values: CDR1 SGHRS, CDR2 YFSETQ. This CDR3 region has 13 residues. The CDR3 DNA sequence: TGCGCCAGCAGCCTCGACAGGGGCTACGAGCAGTACTTC. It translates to CASSLDRGYEQYF.

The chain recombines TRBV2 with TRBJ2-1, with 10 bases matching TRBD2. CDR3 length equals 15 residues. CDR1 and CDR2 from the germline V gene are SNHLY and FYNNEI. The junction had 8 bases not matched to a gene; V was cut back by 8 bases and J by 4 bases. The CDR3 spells CASVKGLAMYNEQFF. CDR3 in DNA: TGTGCCAGCGTGAAGGGACTAGCGATGTACAATGAGCAGTTCTTC.

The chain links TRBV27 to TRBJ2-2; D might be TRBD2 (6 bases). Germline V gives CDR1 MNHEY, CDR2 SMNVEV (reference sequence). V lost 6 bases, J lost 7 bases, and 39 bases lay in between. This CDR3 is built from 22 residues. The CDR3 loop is CASSPPREMIRGLPLRGGELFF. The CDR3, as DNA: TGTGCCAGCAGCCCGCCGAGAGAGATGATTAGGGGACTCCCTTTACGTGGCGGGGAGCTGTTTTTT.

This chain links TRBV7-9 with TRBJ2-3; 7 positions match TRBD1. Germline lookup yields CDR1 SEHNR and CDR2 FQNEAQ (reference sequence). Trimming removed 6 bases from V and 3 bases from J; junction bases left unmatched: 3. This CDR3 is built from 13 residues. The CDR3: CASRGTVTDTQYF. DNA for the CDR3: TGTGCCAGCAGGGGGACAGTGACAGATACGCAGTATTTT.

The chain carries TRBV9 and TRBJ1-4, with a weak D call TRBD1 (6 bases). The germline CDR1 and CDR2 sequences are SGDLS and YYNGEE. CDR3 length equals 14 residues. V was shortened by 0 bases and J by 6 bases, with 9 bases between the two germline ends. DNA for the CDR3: TGTGCCAGCAGCGTAGAGGGGGGGTATGAAAAACTGTTTTTT. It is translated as CASSVEGGYEKLFF.

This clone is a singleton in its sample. CDR3 protein: CAWSVGDRREKLFF. Written as DNA, the CDR3 is TGTGCCTGGAGTGTAGGGGACAGGCGGGAAAAACTGTTTTTT. V and J are TRBV30 and TRBJ1-4; 8 bases match TRBD1. After removal of 0 bases from V and 8 bases from J, the junction contained 5 bases not matched to a gene. In germline, CDR1 is GTSNPN, CDR2 SVGIG (reference sequence). The CDR3 is made up of 14 amino acids.

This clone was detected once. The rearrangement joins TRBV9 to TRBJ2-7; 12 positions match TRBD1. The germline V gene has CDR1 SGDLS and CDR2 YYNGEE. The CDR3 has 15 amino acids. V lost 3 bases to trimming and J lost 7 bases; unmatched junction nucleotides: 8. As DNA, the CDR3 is TGTGCCAGCAGCGCCCCGGGACAGGGGGCGGTGGAGCAGTACTTC. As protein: CASSAPGQGAVEQYF. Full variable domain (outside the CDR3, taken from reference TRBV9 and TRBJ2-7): DSGVTQTPKHLITATGQRVTLRCSPRSGDLSVYWYQQSLDQGLQFLIQYYNGEERAKGNILERFSAQQFPDLHSELNLSSLELGDSALYFCASSAPGQGAVEQYFGPGTRLTVT.

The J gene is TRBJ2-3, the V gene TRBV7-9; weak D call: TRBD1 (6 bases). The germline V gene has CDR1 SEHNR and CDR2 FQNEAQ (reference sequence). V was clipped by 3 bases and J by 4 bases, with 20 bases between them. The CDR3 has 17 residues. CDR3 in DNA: TGTGCCAGCAGCTTTGACCCGACGCGGACAGATTCAGATACGCAGTATTTT. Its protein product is CASSFDPTRTDSDTQYF.

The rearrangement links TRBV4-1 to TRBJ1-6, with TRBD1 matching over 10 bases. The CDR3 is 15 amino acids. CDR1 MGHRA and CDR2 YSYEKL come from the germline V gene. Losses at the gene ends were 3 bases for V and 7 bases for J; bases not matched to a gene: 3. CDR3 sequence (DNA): TGCGCCAGCAGCCACCGACAGGGGGCGAATTCACCCCTCCACTTT. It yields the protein CASSHRQGANSPLHF.

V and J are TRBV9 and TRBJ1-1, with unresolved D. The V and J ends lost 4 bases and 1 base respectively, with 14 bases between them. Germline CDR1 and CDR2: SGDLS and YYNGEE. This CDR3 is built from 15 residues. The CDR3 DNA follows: TGTGCCAGCAGCAAACGAGGGATCGGGAACACTGAAGCTTTCTTT. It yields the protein CASSKRGIGNTEAFF.

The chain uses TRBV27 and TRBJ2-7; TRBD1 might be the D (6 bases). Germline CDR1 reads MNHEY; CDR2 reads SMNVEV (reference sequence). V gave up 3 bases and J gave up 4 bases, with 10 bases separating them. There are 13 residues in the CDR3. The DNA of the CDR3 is TGTGCCAGCAGTTTGGGCAGGGGATACGAGCAGTACTTC. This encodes CASSLGRGYEQYF.

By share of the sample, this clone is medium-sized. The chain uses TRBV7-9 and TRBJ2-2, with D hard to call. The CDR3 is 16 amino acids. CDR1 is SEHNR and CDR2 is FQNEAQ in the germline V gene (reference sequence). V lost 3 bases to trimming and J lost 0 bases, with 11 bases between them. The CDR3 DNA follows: TGTGCCAGCAGCTTCGATCAGTTCGCGAACACCGGGGAGCTGTTTTTT. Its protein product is CASSFDQFANTGELFF.

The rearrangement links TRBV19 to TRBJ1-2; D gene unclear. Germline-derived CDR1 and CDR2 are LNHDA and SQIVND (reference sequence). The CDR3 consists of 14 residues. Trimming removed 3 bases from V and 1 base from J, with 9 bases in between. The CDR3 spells CASSILGDNYGYTF. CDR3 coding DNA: TGTGCCAGTAGTATCCTCGGAGATAACTATGGCTACACCTTC.

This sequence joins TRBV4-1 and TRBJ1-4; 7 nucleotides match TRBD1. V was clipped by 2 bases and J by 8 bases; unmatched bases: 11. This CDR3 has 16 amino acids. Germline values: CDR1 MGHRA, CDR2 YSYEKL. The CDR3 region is CASSQYDREMEEKLFF. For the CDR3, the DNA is TGCGCCAGCAGCCAATACGACAGGGAAATGGAGGAAAAACTGTTTTTT.

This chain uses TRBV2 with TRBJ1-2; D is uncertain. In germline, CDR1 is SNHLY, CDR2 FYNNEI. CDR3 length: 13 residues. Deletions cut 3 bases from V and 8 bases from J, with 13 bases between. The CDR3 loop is CASSDGQKGGYTF. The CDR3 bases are TGTGCCAGCAGTGATGGGCAAAAAGGAGGCTACACCTTC.

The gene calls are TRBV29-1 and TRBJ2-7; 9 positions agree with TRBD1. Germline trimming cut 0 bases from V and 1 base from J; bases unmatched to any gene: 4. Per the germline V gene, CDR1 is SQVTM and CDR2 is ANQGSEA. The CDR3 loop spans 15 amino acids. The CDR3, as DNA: TGCAGCGTTGAAGATCAAGGGACAGGGTCCTACGAGCAGTACTTC. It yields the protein CSVEDQGTGSYEQYF.

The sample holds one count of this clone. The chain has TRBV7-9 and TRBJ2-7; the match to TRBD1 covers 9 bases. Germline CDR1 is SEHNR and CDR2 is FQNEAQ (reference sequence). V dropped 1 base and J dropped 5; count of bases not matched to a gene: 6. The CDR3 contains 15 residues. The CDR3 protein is CASSLVNRGPNEQYF. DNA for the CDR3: TGTGCCAGCAGCTTAGTTAACAGGGGGCCGAACGAGCAGTACTTC.

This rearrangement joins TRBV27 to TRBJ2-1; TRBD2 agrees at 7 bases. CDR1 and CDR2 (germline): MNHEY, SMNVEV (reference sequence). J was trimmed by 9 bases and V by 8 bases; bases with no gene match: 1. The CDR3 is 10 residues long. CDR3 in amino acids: CASWGGEQFF. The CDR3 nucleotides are TGTGCCAGCTGGGGGGGTGAGCAGTTCTTC.

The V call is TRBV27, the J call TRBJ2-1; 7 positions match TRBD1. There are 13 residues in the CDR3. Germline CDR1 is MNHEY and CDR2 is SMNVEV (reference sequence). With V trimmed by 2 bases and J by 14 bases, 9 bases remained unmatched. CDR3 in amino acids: CASSLDRATIKFF. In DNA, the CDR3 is TGTGCCAGCAGTTTAGACAGGGCCACTATTAAGTTCTTC.

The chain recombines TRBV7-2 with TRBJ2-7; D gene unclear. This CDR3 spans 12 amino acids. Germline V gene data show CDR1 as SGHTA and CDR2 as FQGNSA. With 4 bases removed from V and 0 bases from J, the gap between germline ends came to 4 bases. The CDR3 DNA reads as TGTGCCAGCAGCTCCAGCTCCTACGAGCAGTACTTC. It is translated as CASSSSSYEQYF.

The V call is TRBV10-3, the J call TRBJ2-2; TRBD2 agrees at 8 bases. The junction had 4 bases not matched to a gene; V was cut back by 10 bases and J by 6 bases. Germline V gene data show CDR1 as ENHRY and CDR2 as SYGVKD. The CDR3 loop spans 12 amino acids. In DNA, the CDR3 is TGTGCCACCCTCGGGGGGGCCGGGGAGCTGTTTTTT. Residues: CATLGGAGELFF.

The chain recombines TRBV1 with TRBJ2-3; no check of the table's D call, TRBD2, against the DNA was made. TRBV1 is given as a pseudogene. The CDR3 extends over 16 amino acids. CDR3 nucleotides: TGCACCAGCAGCCAAGGACTAGCGGCATGCACAGATACGCAGTATTTT. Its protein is CTSSQGLAACTDTQYF.

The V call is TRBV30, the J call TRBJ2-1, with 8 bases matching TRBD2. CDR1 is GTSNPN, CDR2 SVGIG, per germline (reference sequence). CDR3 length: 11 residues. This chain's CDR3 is CAQAGGNEQFF. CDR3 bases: TGTGCTCAGGCGGGAGGAAATGAGCAGTTCTTC. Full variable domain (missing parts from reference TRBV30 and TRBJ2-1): SQTIHQWPATLVQPVGSPLSLECTVEGTSNPNLYWYRQAAGRGLQLLFYSVGIGQISSEVPQNLSASRPQDRQFILSSKKLLLSDSGFYLCAQAGGNEQFFGPGTRLTVL.

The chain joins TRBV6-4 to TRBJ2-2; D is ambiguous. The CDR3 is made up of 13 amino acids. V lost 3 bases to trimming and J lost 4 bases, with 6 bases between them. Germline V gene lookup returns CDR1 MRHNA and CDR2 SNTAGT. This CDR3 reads CASSETGTGELFF. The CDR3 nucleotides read TGTGCCAGCAGTGAGACGGGCACCGGGGAGCTGTTTTTT.

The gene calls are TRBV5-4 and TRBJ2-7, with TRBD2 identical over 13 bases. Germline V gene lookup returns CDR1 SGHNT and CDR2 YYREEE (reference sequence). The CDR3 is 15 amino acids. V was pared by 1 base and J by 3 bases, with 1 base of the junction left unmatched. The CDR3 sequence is CASSLTSGGDYEQYF. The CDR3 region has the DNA TGTGCCAGCAGCTTGACTAGCGGGGGGGACTACGAGCAGTACTTC.

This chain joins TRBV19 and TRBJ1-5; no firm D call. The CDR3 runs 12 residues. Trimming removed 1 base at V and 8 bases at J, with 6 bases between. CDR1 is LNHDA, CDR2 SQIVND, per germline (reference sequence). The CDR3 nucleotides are TGTGCCAGTAGTATAGCCCAGGAGCCCCAGCATTTT. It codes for CASSIAQEPQHF. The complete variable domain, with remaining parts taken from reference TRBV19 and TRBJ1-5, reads DGGITQSPKYLFRKEGQNVTLSCEQNLNHDAMYWYRQDPGQGLRLIYYSQIVNDFQKGDIAEGYSVSREKKESFPLTVTSAQKNPTAFYLCASSIAQEPQHFGDGTRLSIL.

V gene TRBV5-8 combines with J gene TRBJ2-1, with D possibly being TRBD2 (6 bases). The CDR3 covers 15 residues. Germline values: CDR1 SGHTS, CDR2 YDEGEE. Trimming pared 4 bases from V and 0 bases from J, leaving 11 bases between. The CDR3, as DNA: TGTGCCAGCAGCGCCGGGAGTAGCTCCTACAATGAGCAGTTCTTC. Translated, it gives CASSAGSSSYNEQFF. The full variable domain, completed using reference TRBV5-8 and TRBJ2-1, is EAGVTQSPTHLIKTRGQQATLRCSPISGHTSVYWYQQALGLGLQFLLWYDEGEERNRGNFPPRFSGRQFPNYSSELNVNALELEDSALYLCASSAGSSSYNEQFFGPGTRLTVL.